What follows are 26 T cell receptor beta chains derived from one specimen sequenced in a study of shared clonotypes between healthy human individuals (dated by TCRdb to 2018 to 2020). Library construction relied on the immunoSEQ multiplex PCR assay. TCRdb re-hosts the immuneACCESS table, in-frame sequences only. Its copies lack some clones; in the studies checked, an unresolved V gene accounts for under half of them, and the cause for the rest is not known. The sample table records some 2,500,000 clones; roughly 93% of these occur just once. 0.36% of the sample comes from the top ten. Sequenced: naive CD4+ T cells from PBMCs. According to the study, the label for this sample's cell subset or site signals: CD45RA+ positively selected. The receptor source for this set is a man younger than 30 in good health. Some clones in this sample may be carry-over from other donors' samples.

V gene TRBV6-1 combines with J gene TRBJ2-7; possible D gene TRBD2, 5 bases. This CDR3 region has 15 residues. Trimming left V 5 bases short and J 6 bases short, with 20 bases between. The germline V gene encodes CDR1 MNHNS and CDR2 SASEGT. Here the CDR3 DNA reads TGTGCCAGCAGTCTCCAACCGTCTCTCGGGGTCGAGCAGTACTTC. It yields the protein CASSLQPSLGVEQYF.

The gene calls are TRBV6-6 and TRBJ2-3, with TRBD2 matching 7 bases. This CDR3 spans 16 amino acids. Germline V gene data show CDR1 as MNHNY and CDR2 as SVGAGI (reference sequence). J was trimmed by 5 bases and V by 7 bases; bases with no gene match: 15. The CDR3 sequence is CASTLGREMVVDTQYF. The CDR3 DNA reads TGTGCCAGCACCCTTGGGCGGGAGATGGTCGTAGATACGCAGTATTTT.

CDR3 nucleotide sequence: TGTGCCAGCTCGCTGGACGGAACCGGGGAGCTGTTTTTT. Protein: CASSLDGTGELFF. The gene calls are TRBV18 and TRBJ2-2; no firm D call. Trimming shortened V by 6 bases and J by 5 bases, and 10 bases separated the two germline ends. Germline V gives CDR1 KGHSH, CDR2 LQKENI. The CDR3 covers 13 residues.

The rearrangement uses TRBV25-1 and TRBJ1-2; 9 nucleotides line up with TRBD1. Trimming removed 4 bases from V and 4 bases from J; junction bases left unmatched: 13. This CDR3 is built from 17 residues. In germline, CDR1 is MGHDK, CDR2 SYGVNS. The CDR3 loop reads CASSGRVGTGFVYGYTF. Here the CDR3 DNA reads TGTGCCAGCAGTGGACGCGTCGGGACAGGGTTTGTCTATGGCTACACCTTC.

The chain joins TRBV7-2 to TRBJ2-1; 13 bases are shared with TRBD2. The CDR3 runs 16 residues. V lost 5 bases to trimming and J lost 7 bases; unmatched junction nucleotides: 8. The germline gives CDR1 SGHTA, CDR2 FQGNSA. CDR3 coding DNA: TGTGCCAGCAGCCCGCGGACTAGCGGGAGTAAAAATGAGCAGTTCTTC. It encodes CASSPRTSGSKNEQFF.

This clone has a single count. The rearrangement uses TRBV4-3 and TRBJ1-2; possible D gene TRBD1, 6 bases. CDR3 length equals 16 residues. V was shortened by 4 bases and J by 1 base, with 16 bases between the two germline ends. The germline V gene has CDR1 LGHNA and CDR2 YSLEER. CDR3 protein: CASSRTGTLVNYGYTF. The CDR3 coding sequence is TGCGCCAGCAGCCGAACCGGGACACTAGTTAACTATGGCTACACCTTC.

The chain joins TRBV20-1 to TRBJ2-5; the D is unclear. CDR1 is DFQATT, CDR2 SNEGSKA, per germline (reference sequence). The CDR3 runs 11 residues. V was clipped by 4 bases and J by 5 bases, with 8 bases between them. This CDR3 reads CSATHTETQYF. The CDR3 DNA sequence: TGCAGTGCTACCCACACCGAGACCCAGTACTTC.

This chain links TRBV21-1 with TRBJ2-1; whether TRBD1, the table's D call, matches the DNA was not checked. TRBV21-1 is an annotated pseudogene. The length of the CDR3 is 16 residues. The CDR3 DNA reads TGTGCCAGTCCGCCTACCTACAGGACAGCCTACAATGAGCAGTTCTTC. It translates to CASPPTYRTAYNEQFF.

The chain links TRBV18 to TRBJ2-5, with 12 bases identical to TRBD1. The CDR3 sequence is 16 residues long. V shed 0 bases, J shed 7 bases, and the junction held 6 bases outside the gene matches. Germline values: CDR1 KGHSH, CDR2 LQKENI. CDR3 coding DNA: TGTGCCAGCTCACCACCGGGACAGGGGGCGGAGGCGACCCAGTACTTC. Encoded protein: CASSPPGQGAEATQYF.

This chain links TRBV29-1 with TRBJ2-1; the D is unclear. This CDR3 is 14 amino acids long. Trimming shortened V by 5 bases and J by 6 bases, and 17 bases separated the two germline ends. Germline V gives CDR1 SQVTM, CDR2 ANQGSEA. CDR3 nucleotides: TGCAGCGTTCTGGGGTCTGTTTATGGCAATGAGCAGTTCTTC. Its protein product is CSVLGSVYGNEQFF.

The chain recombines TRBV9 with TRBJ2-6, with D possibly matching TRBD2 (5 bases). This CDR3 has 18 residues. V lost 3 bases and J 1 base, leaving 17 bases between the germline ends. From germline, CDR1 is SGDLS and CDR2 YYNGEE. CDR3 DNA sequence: TGTGCCAGCAGCGCGGCGGGCCGTTTACCTTCTGGGGCCAACGTCCTGACTTTC. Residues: CASSAAGRLPSGANVLTF.

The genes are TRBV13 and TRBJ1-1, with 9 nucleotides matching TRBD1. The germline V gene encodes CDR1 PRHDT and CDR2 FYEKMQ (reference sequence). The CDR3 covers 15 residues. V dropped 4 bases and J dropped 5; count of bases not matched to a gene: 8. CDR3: CASSSQGALLTEAFF. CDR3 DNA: TGTGCCAGCAGCTCACAGGGGGCCTTATTAACTGAAGCTTTCTTT.

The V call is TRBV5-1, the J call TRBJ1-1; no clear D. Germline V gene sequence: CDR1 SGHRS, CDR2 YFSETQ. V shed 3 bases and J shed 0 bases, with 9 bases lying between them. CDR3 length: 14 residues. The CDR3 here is CASSSDPMNTEAFF. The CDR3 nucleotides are TGCGCCAGCAGCTCGGACCCAATGAACACTGAAGCTTTCTTT.

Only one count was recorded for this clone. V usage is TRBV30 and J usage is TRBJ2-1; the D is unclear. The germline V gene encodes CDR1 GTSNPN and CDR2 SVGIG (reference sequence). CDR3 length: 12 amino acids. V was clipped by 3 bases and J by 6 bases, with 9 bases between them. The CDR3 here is CAWRSLGNEQFF. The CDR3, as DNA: TGTGCCTGGAGGTCGCTAGGCAATGAGCAGTTCTTC.

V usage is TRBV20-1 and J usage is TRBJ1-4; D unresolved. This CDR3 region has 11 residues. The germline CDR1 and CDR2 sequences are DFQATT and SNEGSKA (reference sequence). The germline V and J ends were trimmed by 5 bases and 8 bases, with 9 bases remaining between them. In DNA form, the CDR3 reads TGCAGTGCTTGGGGAGGGGAAAAACTGTTTTTT. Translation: CSAWGGEKLFF.

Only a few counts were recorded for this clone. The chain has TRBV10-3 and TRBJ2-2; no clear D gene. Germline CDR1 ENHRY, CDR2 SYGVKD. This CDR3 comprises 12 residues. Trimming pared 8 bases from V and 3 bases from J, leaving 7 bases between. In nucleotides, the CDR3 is TGTGCCATCTCTGGGTACACCGGGGAGCTGTTTTTT. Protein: CAISGYTGELFF.

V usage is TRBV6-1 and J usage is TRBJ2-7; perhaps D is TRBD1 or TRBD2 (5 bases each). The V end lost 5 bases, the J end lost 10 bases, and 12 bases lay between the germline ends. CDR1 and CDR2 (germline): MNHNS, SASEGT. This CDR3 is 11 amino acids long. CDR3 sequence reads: CASSWDGGQYF. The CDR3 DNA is TGTGCCAGCAGTTGGGACGGTGGACAGTACTTC.

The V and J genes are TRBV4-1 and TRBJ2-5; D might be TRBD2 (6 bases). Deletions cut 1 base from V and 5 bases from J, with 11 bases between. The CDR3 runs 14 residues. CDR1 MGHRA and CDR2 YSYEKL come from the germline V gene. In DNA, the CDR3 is TGCGCCAGCAGCCAAGCGCGGAGCGGGGAGACCCAGTACTTC. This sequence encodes CASSQARSGETQYF.

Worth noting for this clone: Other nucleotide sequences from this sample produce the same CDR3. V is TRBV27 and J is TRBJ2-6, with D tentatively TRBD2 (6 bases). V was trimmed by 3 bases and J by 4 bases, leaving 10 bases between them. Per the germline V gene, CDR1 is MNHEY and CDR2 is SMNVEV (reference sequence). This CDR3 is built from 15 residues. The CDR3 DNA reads TGTGCCAGCAGTTTCGGAGGGTCAGGGGCCAACGTCCTGACTTTC. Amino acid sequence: CASSFGGSGANVLTF.

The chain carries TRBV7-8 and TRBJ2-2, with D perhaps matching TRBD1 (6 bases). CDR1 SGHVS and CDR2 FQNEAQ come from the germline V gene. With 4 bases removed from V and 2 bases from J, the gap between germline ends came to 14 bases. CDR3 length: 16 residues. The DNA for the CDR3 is TGTGCCAGCAGCTCATTGACAGGACCTAACACCGGGGAGCTGTTTTTT. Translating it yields CASSSLTGPNTGELFF.

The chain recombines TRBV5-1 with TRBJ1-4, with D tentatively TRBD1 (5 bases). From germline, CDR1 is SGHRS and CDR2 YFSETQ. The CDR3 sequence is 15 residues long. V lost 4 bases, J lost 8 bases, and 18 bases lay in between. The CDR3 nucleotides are TGCGCCAGCAGCCCGTCGGGGGGTCTAGGGGAAAAACTGTTTTTT. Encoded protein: CASSPSGGLGEKLFF.

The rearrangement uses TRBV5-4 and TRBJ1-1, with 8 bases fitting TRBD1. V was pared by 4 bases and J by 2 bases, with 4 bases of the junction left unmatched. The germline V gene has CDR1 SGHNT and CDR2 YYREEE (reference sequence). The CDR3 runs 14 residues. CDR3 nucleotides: TGTGCCAGCAGCGCTACAGGGGGAAACACTGAAGCTTTCTTT. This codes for CASSATGGNTEAFF. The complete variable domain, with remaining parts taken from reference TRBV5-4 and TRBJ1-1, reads ETGVTQSPTHLIKTRGQQVTLRCSSQSGHNTVSWYQQALGQGPQFIFQYYREEENGRGNFPPRFSGLQFPNYSSELNVNALELDDSALYLCASSATGGNTEAFFGQGTRLTVV.

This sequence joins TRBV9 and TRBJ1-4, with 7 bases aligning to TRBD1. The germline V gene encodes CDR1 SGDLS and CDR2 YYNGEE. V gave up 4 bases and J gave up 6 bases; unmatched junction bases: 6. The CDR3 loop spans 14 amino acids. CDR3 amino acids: CASSPSRGDEKLFF. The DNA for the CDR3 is TGTGCCAGCAGCCCCTCCAGGGGGGATGAAAAACTGTTTTTT. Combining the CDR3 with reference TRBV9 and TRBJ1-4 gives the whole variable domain DSGVTQTPKHLITATGQRVTLRCSPRSGDLSVYWYQQSLDQGLQFLIQYYNGEERAKGNILERFSAQQFPDLHSELNLSSLELGDSALYFCASSPSRGDEKLFFGSGTQLSVL.

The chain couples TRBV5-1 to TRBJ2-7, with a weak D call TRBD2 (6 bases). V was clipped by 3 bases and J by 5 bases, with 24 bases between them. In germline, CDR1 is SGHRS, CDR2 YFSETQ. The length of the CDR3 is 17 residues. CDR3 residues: CASSSHVMGGTLDEQYF. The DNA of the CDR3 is TGCGCCAGCAGCTCCCACGTGATGGGAGGTACCCTAGACGAGCAGTACTTC.

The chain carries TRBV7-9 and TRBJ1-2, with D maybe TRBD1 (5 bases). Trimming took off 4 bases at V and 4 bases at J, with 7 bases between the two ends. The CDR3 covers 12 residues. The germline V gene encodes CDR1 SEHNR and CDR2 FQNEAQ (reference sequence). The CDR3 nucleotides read TGTGCCAGCAGCTCACAGGCCTATGGCTACACCTTC. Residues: CASSSQAYGYTF.

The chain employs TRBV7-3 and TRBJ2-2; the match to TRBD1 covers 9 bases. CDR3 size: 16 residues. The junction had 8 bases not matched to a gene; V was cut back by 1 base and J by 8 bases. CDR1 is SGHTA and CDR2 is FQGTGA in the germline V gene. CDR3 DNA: TGTGCCAGCAGCTTAATGCCGGACAGGGGCCCAGGGGAGCTGTTTTTT. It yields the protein CASSLMPDRGPGELFF.